This entry is about one T cell receptor beta chain. Its antigen is not known. This specimen belongs to a study of T cell responses to AZD1222 COVID-19 vaccine. Across the study: Whether given at about 4 or about 12 weeks, second doses were pooled.

Using immunoSEQ multiplex PCR, the repertoire was profiled, and TCRdb retains in-frame clones only, with some absent. The data hold about 130,000 clones, with about 93% observed a single time. CDR1 LGHNA and CDR2 YNFKEQ come from the germline V gene. The CDR3 length is 17 residues. J lost 0 bases, V lost 8 bases, and 13 bases had no gene match. General observations from the study: Repertoires were obtained only post-peak T cell response. Clonal diversity may have been underestimated, and the donors were mostly white British, with more females than males. In the spike-specific TCR repertoire, nearly half reportedly target unmutated variant regions.

The sequencing here drew on peripheral blood, taken on day 0 of AZD1222 vaccination. The clonotype was recovered from an adult in good health. This chain links TRBV4-2 with TRBJ2-1, with 7 bases lining up with TRBD2. The CDR3 DNA reads TGTGCCAGCGGGGGGGATGGCACGGAAATCTCCTACAATGAGCAGTTCTTC. Translated, it gives CASGGDGTEISYNEQFF.